A selection of T cell receptor beta chains follows, all from one sample in a study of cytomegalovirus exposure and HLA in healthy donors. The method was immunoSEQ multiplex PCR; TCRdb's version includes in-frame clones alone and lacks a portion of them. The sample carries over 150,000 clones, around four fifths recorded once. Material for sequencing was PBMCs. The receptor source for this set is a man between 45 and 60 years old in good health and CMV-seropositive. Both conserved end residues are part of each CDR3. A D gene is named only where the DNA matches it firmly. Size values are once, few and many counts, or a class for expanded clones, and some rows have none.

d_gene	j_gene	abundance	v_gene	CDR3nt	CDR3aa
-	TRBJ2-3	few	TRBV5-1	TGCGCCAGCATCCGGGACACAAGCACAGATACGCAGTATTTT	CASIRDTSTDTQYF
TRBD1	TRBJ2-2	-	TRBV11-2	TGTGCCAGCAGCTTAATAAGGGGGCGATACACCGGGGAGCTGTTTTTT	CASSLIRGRYTGELFF
TRBD1	TRBJ1-2	few	TRBV6-5	TGTGCCAGCAGTTCTACAGGGGGCTGGGGCTACACCTTC	CASSSTGGWGYTF
-	TRBJ2-7	-	TRBV4-1	TGCGCCAGCAGCCAAAGCTTAGCGGCCACCTACGAGCAGTACTTC	CASSQSLAATYEQYF
TRBD1	TRBJ1-3	-	TRBV5-4	TGTGCCAGCAGCTTGGGGGGGGGACAGGCCATCTCTGGAAACACCATATATTTT	CASSLGGGQAISGNTIYF
TRBD1	TRBJ1-2	-	TRBV19	TGTGCCAGTAGTATCGGGACAGGGCGCGACTATGGCTACACCTTC	CASSIGTGRDYGYTF
-	TRBJ1-1	few	TRBV7-9	TGTGCCAGTTGGCGGGACACTGAAGCTTTCTTT	CASWRDTEAFF
TRBD1	TRBJ1-1	-	TRBV6-6	TGTGCCAGCAGTCTGGACAGGGGATCAACTGAAGCTTTCTTT	CASSLDRGSTEAFF
TRBD1	TRBJ1-2	-	TRBV10-2	TGCGCCAGCATTCCCGGGACAGGGGGCAATGGCTACACCTTT	CASIPGTGGNGYTF
TRBD2	TRBJ2-1	-	TRBV7-3	TGTGCCAGCAGCTTAACGGGGGGGGCTAGCGGGAGATCTGAGCAGTTCTTC	CASSLTGGASGRSEQFF
-	TRBJ2-5	-	TRBV7-2	TGTGCCAGCAGCCCCCTAGGGGCAGGGGAGAAGTGGGAGACCCAGTACTTC	CASSPLGAGEKWETQYF
-	TRBJ1-6	once	TRBV28	TGTGCCAGCAGTTTAGAGACAGAGAATTCACCCCTCCACTTT	CASSLETENSPLHF
-	TRBJ2-7	-	TRBV28	TGTGCCAGCAGTGAAGACAGAGCCTACGAGCAGTACTTC	CASSEDRAYEQYF
TRBD2	TRBJ2-3	-	TRBV7-2	TGTGCCAGCAGCTTAAGCGGGGGGGGACGCACAGATACGCAGTATTTT	CASSLSGGGRTDTQYF
-	TRBJ1-1	-	TRBV4-1	TGCGCCAGCAGCCCTTCTACCGTCGGGGGAGCCACTGAAGCTTTCTTT	CASSPSTVGGATEAFF
-	TRBJ1-1	few	TRBV19	TGTGCCAGTAGTATAGATCGGGGGGGTAGGGCGAACACTGAAGCTTTCTTT	CASSIDRGGRANTEAFF
-	TRBJ1-5	-	TRBV28	TGTGCCAGCAGGGCGGGGATCCAGCCCCAGCATTTT	CASRAGIQPQHF
-	TRBJ2-7	few	TRBV7-2	TGTGCCAGCAGCCCCCTCAACAGGGTAGGCGAGCAGTACTTC	CASSPLNRVGEQYF
TRBD2	TRBJ2-3	-	TRBV15	TGTGCCACCAGAGGACTAGCGGGTACCGGGGGAAGGGCAGATACGCAGTATTTT	CATRGLAGTGGRADTQYF
TRBD1	TRBJ2-5	-	TRBV18	TGTGCCAGCTCACCAGGACAGGGAAATCGGGAGACCCAGTACTTC	CASSPGQGNRETQYF
-	TRBJ2-2	-	TRBV7-9	TGTGCCAGCAGCTTATCCAGTCCCGGGGAGCTGTTTTTT	CASSLSSPGELFF
-	TRBJ1-5	-	TRBV7-9	TGTGCCAGCAGCCCCCGAGGGGGGGACAATCAGCCCCAGCATTTT	CASSPRGGDNQPQHF
-	TRBJ2-7	-	TRBV21-1	TGTGCCAGCAGTTGGACAGGCCTCGACCACGAGCAGTACTTC	CASSWTGLDHEQYF